This T cell receptor (beta chain) was observed in a study of radiation and T cells in renal cell carcinoma. Across the whole study: Nephrectomy followed 15 Gy stereotactic body radiation by 4 weeks.

Details on this clone: No antigen is known for it.

The time point was: blood 2 weeks post-SBRT. Noted treatment: 15 Gy SBRT to primary tumor, nephrectomy 4 weeks later. Clear cell pathology was present in this patient's renal cell carcinoma. Method: immunoSEQ multiplex PCR; TCRdb's copy keeps in-frame clones and lacks some. This table has about 26,000 clones, over 75% appearing once. Study-wide results and limits: From baseline, blood top tumor clonotypes peaked at 2 weeks post-radiation. Without pretreatment biopsies, baseline tumor clonotype presence was undetermined.

V was shortened by 0 bases and J by 6 bases, with 12 bases between the two germline ends. Germline-derived CDR1 and CDR2 are LGHNA and YNFKEQ. The CDR3 totals 15 residues. The source was blood, collected from a patient whose treatment included radiotherapy and nephrectomy. The TCR was taken from a man aged 55 to 70 with renal cell carcinoma. The rearrangement links TRBV4-2 to TRBJ2-1; D not certain. The CDR3 loop reads CASSQEARIRNEQFF. CDR3 DNA: TGTGCCAGCAGCCAAGAGGCCCGGATCCGCAATGAGCAGTTCTTC.